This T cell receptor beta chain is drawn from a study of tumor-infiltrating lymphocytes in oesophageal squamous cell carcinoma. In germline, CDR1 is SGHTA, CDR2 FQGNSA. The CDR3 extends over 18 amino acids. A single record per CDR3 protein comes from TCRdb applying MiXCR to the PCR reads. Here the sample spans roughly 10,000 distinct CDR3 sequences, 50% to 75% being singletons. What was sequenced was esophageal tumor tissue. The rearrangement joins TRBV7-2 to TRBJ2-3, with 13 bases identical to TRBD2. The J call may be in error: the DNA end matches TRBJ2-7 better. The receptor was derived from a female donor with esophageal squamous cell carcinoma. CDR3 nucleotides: TGTGCCAGCAGCTTAAACGGAGGTACTAGCGGGAGGGCCGTTGAGCAGTACTTC. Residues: CASSLNGGTSGRAVEQYF.